The 5 T cell receptor beta chains below were found in one sample sequenced in a study of a mutant IDH1 vaccine in newly diagnosed glioma. Time point of the sample: baseline, week 1 (first vaccination visit). Treatment specified: pre-vaccination baseline after standard-of-care therapy. TCRdb's copy holds only in-frame clones and misses some; the assay was immunoSEQ multiplex PCR. The sample includes fewer than 50,000 clones, around 90% of them seen just once. The source material was PBMCs, sampled from a glioma patient treated with radiotherapy, temozolomide or both. The receptors here all came from a man between 18 and 29 years old with glioma.

The chain combines TRBV15 with TRBJ2-7; TRBD2 agrees at 7 bases. From germline, CDR1 is LNHNV and CDR2 YYDKDF (reference sequence). The CDR3 sequence is 15 residues long. V dropped 0 bases and J dropped 4; count of bases not matched to a gene: 6. The CDR3 protein is CATSRDLAGAYEQYF. The CDR3, as DNA: TGTGCCACCAGCAGAGACTTGGCGGGAGCATACGAGCAGTACTTC.

The CDR3 nucleotides are TGTGCCAGCACCTCGGGACAGGGCCGCAATCAGCCCCAGCATTTT. Amino acid sequence: CASTSGQGRNQPQHF. The rearrangement joins TRBV7-2 to TRBJ1-5, with 9 positions matching TRBD1. CDR1 is SGHTA, CDR2 FQGNSA, per germline. The CDR3 length is 15 residues. V shed 7 bases and J 2 bases; nucleotides not matched to a gene: 6.

Relative to its sample, this clone is large (0.1 to 1%). The chain couples TRBV5-1 to TRBJ2-1; D remains ambiguous. Germline V gives CDR1 SGHRS, CDR2 YFSETQ. V was pared by 2 bases and J by 8 bases, with 14 bases between. This CDR3 has 14 amino acids. The CDR3 sequence is CASSFVEPGDEQFF. In DNA form, the CDR3 reads TGCGCCAGCAGCTTTGTGGAGCCTGGCGATGAGCAGTTCTTC.

The chain links TRBV4-3 to TRBJ1-1, with D maybe TRBD1 (5 bases). Germline V gene sequence: CDR1 LGHNA, CDR2 YSLEER. V lost 4 bases, J lost 6 bases, and 15 bases lay in between. The CDR3 is 14 residues long. Here the CDR3 reads CASSRLDKSPEAFF. The CDR3 bases are TGCGCCAGCAGCCGATTGGACAAGTCCCCTGAAGCTTTCTTT.

The V gene is TRBV5-1, the J gene TRBJ2-5; possible D gene TRBD1, 11 bases. The CDR3 is made up of 14 amino acids. Germline V gene lookup returns CDR1 SGHRS and CDR2 YFSETQ. The V end lost 4 bases, the J end lost 7 bases, and 17 bases lay between the germline ends. This CDR3 is CASSTSGTGGTQYF. CDR3 DNA sequence: TGCGCCAGCAGCACTAGCGGGACAGGGGGGACCCAGTACTTC.